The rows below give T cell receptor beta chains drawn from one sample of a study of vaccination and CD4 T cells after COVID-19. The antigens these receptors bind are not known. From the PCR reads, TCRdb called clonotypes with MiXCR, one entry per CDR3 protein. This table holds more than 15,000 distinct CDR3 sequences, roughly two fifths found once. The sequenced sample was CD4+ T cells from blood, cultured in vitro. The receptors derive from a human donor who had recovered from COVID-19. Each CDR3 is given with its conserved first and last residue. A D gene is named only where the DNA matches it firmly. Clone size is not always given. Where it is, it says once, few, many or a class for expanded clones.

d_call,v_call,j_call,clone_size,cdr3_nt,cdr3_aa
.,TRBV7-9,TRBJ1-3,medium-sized,TGTGCCAGCAGCTTAGCGGGAAACACCATATATTTT,CASSLAGNTIYF
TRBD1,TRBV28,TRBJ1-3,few,TGTGCCAGCAGCAGAACAGGGGGCCCCTGGTATTTT,CASSRTGGPWYF
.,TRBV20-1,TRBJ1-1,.,TGCAGTGCTAGGCCATGGCGTGCTGAAGCTTTCTTT,CSARPWRAEAFF
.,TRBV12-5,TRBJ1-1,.,TGTGCTAGTGGCCTTGACAGCGAAGCTTTCTTT,CASGLDSEAFF
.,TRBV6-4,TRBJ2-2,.,TGTGCCAGCAGTCCACACCCAGAGAACACCGGGGAGCTGTTTTTT,CASSPHPENTGELFF
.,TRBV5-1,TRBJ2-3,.,TGCGTCAGCAGCCTAGAGCCGCATGATACGCAGTATTTT,CVSSLEPHDTQYF
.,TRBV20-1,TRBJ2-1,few,TGCAGTGCTAGAGCCCCTCAAAAAGGGGTCGGGCATGAGCAGTTCTTC,CSARAPQKGVGHEQFF
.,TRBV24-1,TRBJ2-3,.,TGTGCCACCAGCACCTGGGGGGGCAGCGACACAGATACGCAGTATTTT,CATSTWGGSDTDTQYF
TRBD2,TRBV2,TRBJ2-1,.,TGTGCCAGCAGCCAAGGCCCGGGACTAGCGGGAGGAGTTAATGAGCAGTTCTTC,CASSQGPGLAGGVNEQFF
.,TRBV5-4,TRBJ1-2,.,TGTGCCAGCAGCTTGTCGGGGGCTAACTATGGCTACACCTTC,CASSLSGANYGYTF
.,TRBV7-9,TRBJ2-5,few,TGTGCCAGCAGCTTACCCCTGAGCGCACAAGAGACCCAGTACTTC,CASSLPLSAQETQYF
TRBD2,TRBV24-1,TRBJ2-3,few,TGTGCCACCAGTGACCCACTAGCGGTTCACACAGATACGCAGTATTTT,CATSDPLAVHTDTQYF
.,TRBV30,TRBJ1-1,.,TGTGCCTGGATGCCCCTGTTGGCAGGGAACACTGAAGCTTTCTTT,CAWMPLLAGNTEAFF
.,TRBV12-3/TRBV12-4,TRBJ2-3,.,TGTGCCAGCAGCCCCGGCGGAGATACGCAGTATTTT,CASSPGGDTQYF
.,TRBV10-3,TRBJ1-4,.,TGTGCCATCAGTGGATCTGGGGTGGCTGAAAAACTGTTTTTT,CAISGSGVAEKLFF
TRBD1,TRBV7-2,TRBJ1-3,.,TGTGCCAGCAGCTCAACAGGGGGAGGTGGAAACACCATATATTTT,CASSSTGGGGNTIYF
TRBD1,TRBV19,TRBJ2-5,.,TGTGCCAGTAATAACCCTCGTGAGGACAGGGGGCGAGAGACCCAGTACTTC,CASNNPREDRGRETQYF
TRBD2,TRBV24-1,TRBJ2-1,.,TGTGCCACCAGTGGAACCGGGACTAGCTCCTACAATGAGCAGTTTTTC,CATSGTGTSSYNEQFF
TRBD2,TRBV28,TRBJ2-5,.,TGTGCCAGCAGTTTTTCCCTGACTAGCGGGAGTTCAGAGACCCAGTACTTC,CASSFSLTSGSSETQYF
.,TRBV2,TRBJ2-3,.,TGTGCCAGCGCTCCTAGGGGGACGGCTAATTCAGATACGCAGTATTTT,CASAPRGTANSDTQYF
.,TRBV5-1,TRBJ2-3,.,TGCGCCAGCAGATCGTCCCCAGATACGCAGTATTTT,CASRSSPDTQYF
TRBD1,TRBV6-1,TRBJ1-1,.,TGTGCCAGCAGCCTTAGGACAGGGGGGACTGAAGCTTTCTTT,CASSLRTGGTEAFF
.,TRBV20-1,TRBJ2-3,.,TGCAGTGCGGCAGAAGCAAACACAGATACGCAGTATTTT,CSAAEANTDTQYF
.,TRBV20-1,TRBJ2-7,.,TGCAGTGCTAGACGACCTTTTCTAGGACTGATCTACGAGCAGTACTTC,CSARRPFLGLIYEQYF
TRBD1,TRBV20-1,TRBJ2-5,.,TGCAGTGCTCGGGACAGGGGGCCGGTGGAGACCCAGTACTTC,CSARDRGPVETQYF
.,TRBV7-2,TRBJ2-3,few,TGTGCCAGCAGCTCTGCGGGGAAAGTGACAGATACGCAGTATTTT,CASSSAGKVTDTQYF
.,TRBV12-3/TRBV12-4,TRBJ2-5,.,TGTGCCAGCAGGGCTCTAGGGGGTGAGACCCAGTACTTC,CASRALGGETQYF